This section outlines one T cell receptor (beta chain) sequence together with its context. Clones were read by immunoSEQ multiplex PCR, and TCRdb kept only the in-frame ones, dropping some. The sample shows roughly 590,000 clones, less than 97% of them seen only once. The CDR3 sequence is 14 residues long. V was shortened by 3 bases and J by 0 bases, with 8 bases between the two germline ends. CDR1 is MNHEY, CDR2 SMNVEV, per germline (reference sequence). This sample was included in a study of shared clonotypes between healthy human individuals. The naive CD8 fraction comprised CD45RO-negative cells positively selected for CCR7 and excluded terminally differentiated effector memory CD45RA+ cells.

The V call is TRBV27, the J call TRBJ1-1; D ambiguous. The source is a woman under 40 in good health. The sequenced material came from naive CD8+ T cells sorted from blood. The CDR3 protein is CASSFAQLNTEAFF. CDR3 DNA sequence: TGTGCCAGCAGTTTTGCGCAGCTGAACACTGAAGCTTTCTTT.